Presented here are 16 T cell receptor beta chains from one specimen sequenced in a study of shared clonotypes between healthy human individuals. The method was immunoSEQ multiplex PCR; TCRdb's version includes in-frame clones alone and lacks a portion of them. Of about 2.1 million clones in the sample, around 95% were seen once. Only CD45RO-negative cells positively selected for CCR7 counted as naive CD8 cells, so terminally differentiated effector memory CD45RA+ cells were excluded. The sequencing sample was made of naive CD8+ T cells from PBMCs. The receptors here all came from a man between 18 and 35 years old in good health. Some clones in this sample may be carry-over from other donors' samples.

The chain couples TRBV29-1 to TRBJ2-5; D might be TRBD1 (6 bases). Trimming removed 7 bases from V and 3 bases from J, with 9 bases in between. The CDR3 has 11 amino acids. Germline V gene sequence: CDR1 SQVTM, CDR2 ANQGSEA. The CDR3 sequence is CSANREETQYF. The CDR3, as DNA: TGCAGCGCGAACAGGGAAGAGACCCAGTACTTC.

The V and J genes are TRBV11-2 and TRBJ2-7, with 10 bases lining up with TRBD2. CDR3 size: 16 residues. Germline CDR1 SGHAT, CDR2 FQNNGV. V trimming: 1 base; J trimming: 0 bases; junction bases outside the gene matches: 3. The chain's CDR3 is CASSLVSGRASYEQYF. The CDR3, as DNA: TGTGCCAGCAGCTTAGTCAGCGGGAGGGCCTCCTACGAGCAGTACTTC.

J is TRBJ2-4 and V is TRBV5-4; 9 nucleotides line up with TRBD1. The CDR3 has 18 amino acids. Germline CDR1 and CDR2: SGHNT and YYREEE (reference sequence). V was clipped by 4 bases and J by 0 bases; unmatched bases: 11. In DNA, the CDR3 is TGTGCCAGCAGCCCGGGGACAGGGACGGGGGTAGCCAAAAACATTCAGTACTTC. Translation gives CASSPGTGTGVAKNIQYF.

This chain uses TRBV4-3 with TRBJ1-2, with 8 nucleotides matching TRBD1. Germline values: CDR1 LGHNA, CDR2 YSLEER. This CDR3 spans 18 amino acids. V was clipped by 0 bases and J by 4 bases; unmatched bases: 13. CDR3 sequence reads: CASSQDRYQGAHRYGYTF. The CDR3 bases are TGCGCCAGCAGCCAAGATCGTTACCAGGGGGCGCATCGCTATGGCTACACCTTC.

The chain couples TRBV5-4 to TRBJ1-3, with 9 positions matching TRBD1. The trim removed 4 bases at V and 0 bases at J, leaving 5 bases unmatched. Per the germline V gene, CDR1 is SGHNT and CDR2 is YYREEE (reference sequence). This CDR3 has 16 residues. Written as DNA, the CDR3 is TGTGCCAGCAGCCGGAGACAGGGGGTCTCTGGAAACACCATATATTTT. It is translated as CASSRRQGVSGNTIYF.

The CDR3 here is CASSITEREGQKEQYF. The CDR3 nucleotides read TGTGCCAGCAGTATAACCGAGCGGGAGGGCCAGAAAGAGCAGTACTTC. V usage is TRBV27 and J usage is TRBJ2-7; 10 bases fit TRBD2. There are 16 residues in the CDR3. V lost 5 bases and J lost 7; bases outside the gene matches: 14. Germline V gives CDR1 MNHEY, CDR2 SMNVEV (reference sequence).

V is TRBV27 and J is TRBJ2-1, with TRBD1 matching over 7 bases. This CDR3 comprises 19 residues. Germline lookup yields CDR1 MNHEY and CDR2 SMNVEV (reference sequence). After removal of 4 bases from V and 0 bases from J, the junction contained 15 bases not matched to a gene. CDR3 in amino acids: CASSSITGTEPSSYNEQFF. DNA of the CDR3: TGTGCCAGCAGTTCCATCACCGGGACAGAACCGAGCTCCTACAATGAGCAGTTCTTC.

This chain joins TRBV4-3 and TRBJ2-2, with D maybe TRBD2 (6 bases). V was trimmed by 0 bases and J by 4 bases, leaving 15 bases between them. Per the germline V gene, CDR1 is LGHNA and CDR2 is YSLEER. The CDR3 is 17 amino acids. DNA of the CDR3: TGCGCCAGCAGCCAAGATTTAATCACCGGGGGCACCGGGGAGCTGTTTTTT. It is translated as CASSQDLITGGTGELFF.

This chain links TRBV5-6 with TRBJ1-3, with D possibly matching TRBD1 (6 bases). V shed 4 bases and J shed 9 bases, with 23 bases lying between them. CDR1 SGHDT and CDR2 YYEEEE come from the germline V gene. The CDR3 is 16 residues long. CDR3 protein: CASSPSLAGAFSTIYF. Here the CDR3 DNA reads TGTGCCAGCAGCCCCAGTCTTGCAGGGGCGTTCAGCACCATATATTTT.

The DNA for the CDR3 is TGTGCCAGCAGTTTATCGATCGACGAAGCTTCAACTAATGAAAAACTGTTTTTT. Its protein product is CASSLSIDEASTNEKLFF. This chain uses TRBV27 with TRBJ1-4; the D is unclear. From germline, CDR1 is MNHEY and CDR2 SMNVEV (reference sequence). The CDR3 sequence is 18 residues long. Trimming pared 0 bases from V and 0 bases from J, leaving 14 bases between.

The gene calls are TRBV28 and TRBJ2-3; D unclear. CDR3 length: 12 amino acids. Trimming took off 6 bases at V and 2 bases at J, with 6 bases between the two ends. Germline V gene lookup returns CDR1 MDHEN and CDR2 SYDVKM. The CDR3 nucleotides are TGTGCCAGCAGGGCACTCACAGATACGCAGTATTTT. Translation gives CASRALTDTQYF. Looking up the rest from reference TRBV28 and TRBJ2-3 gives the full variable domain: DVKVTQSSRYLVKRTGEKVFLECVQDMDHENMFWYRQDPGLGLRLIYFSYDVKMKEKGDIPEGYSVSREKKERFSLILESASTNQTSMYLCASRALTDTQYFGPGTRLTVL.

The genes are TRBV19 and TRBJ2-7, with D hard to call. Deletions cut 5 bases from V and 3 bases from J, with 11 bases between. Germline CDR1 LNHDA, CDR2 SQIVND (reference sequence). The CDR3 contains 13 residues. CDR3 protein: CASSFKAGYEQYF. CDR3 nucleotide sequence: TGTGCCAGTAGTTTCAAGGCAGGCTACGAGCAGTACTTC.

The V call is TRBV11-2, the J call TRBJ2-7; TRBD1 might be the D (6 bases). The CDR3 has 15 amino acids. V lost 6 bases, J lost 7 bases, and 22 bases lay in between. Germline CDR1 and CDR2: SGHAT and FQNNGV. The CDR3 here is CASSSQGRELKEQYF. The CDR3 DNA reads as TGTGCCAGCAGTTCACAGGGTAGGGAGTTGAAAGAGCAGTACTTC.

The chain uses TRBV5-4 and TRBJ2-2, with 7 bases lining up with TRBD1. Germline loops: CDR1 SGHNT, CDR2 YYREEE (reference sequence). Germline trimming cut 2 bases from V and 4 bases from J; bases unmatched to any gene: 5. The CDR3 has 15 amino acids. This CDR3 is CASSFFPGGTGELFF. In nucleotides, the CDR3 is TGTGCCAGCAGCTTTTTTCCAGGGGGCACCGGGGAGCTGTTTTTT.

CDR3 coding DNA: TGTGCCAGTAGTATAGAGTGGACAGTTGGAGCTTTCTTT. Encoded protein: CASSIEWTVGAFF. The V gene is TRBV19, the J gene TRBJ1-1, with a possible D match to TRBD1 (6 bases). CDR1 and CDR2 from the germline V gene are LNHDA and SQIVND (reference sequence). The V gene lost 0 bases and the J gene lost 10 bases, with 12 bases spanning the gap. The CDR3 is 13 residues long.

The V call is TRBV29-1, the J call TRBJ2-1; the D is unclear. CDR1 and CDR2 from the germline V gene are SQVTM and ANQGSEA. The V gene lost 7 bases and the J gene lost 1 base, with 8 bases spanning the gap. The CDR3 totals 12 residues. CDR3 residues: CSGKLSYNEQFF. CDR3 coding DNA: TGCAGCGGTAAGTTGTCCTACAATGAGCAGTTCTTC.